Described below is a single TCR beta chain sequence and its context. Its recognized antigen is unknown. Base-call qualities are not available, and no considerably larger clone is one nucleotide away. The sample is drawn from a study of T cell responses to AZD1222 COVID-19 vaccine (dated by TCRdb to the early 2020s). In the study overall: AZD1222 recipients whose second dose came at about 4 weeks and those whose second dose came at about 12 weeks were combined into one group, since spike-specific TCR depth and breadth did not differ between the two schedules. TCR sequencing was performed for some 250 trial participants, of whom some 200 were given two doses of AZD1222 and around 25 were given two doses of MenACWY control vaccine. Trial participants were enrolled by age into 18-55, 56-69 and 70-plus year subgroups, with approximately 150, 28 and 58 TCR-sequenced participants respectively.

Cut back by 5 bases and 8 bases, the V and J ends lie 21 bases apart. The CDR3 has 15 amino acids, counting the end cysteine and phenylalanine. This entry keeps only the CDR3 DNA: 45 bases, framed from base 1. The germline V gene provides CDR1 SGHVS and CDR2 FQNEAQ. Broader findings and caveats from the paper: The 56-69-year group was small, and its depth increase did not reach significance, likely because of low power. A significant rise in spike-specific TCR breadth and depth was observed after two AZD1222 doses relative to day 0 and relative to MenACWY recipients. No day 14 peak-response samples were available, so repertoires were characterized only after the peak T cell response. Nearly half of unique spike-specific TCRs reportedly recognized epitopes outside regions mutated in the B.1.351 and B.1.1.7 variants. Vaccine-associated CD4 TCRs spanned the whole spike protein, with dominant responses in regions 160-218 and 743-854. Only five to seven AZD1222 recipients were SARS-CoV-2 seropositive at baseline, limiting conclusions about previously exposed vaccinees. Participants were mostly white British, with more females than males. The authors suggested clonal diversity may have been underestimated.

What this sample's time point label stands for: baseline before first vaccination. Vaccinee samples were obtained from the UK trials COV001 and COV002, which included a single-blind randomized controlled phase 2/3 trial of AZD1222 (ChAdOx1 nCoV-19) in healthy adults. For TCRbeta chain sequencing, PBMC samples were collected from trial participants at day 0 and at day 28 after the second dose. The CDR3 regions of human TCRbeta chains were analyzed by immunosequencing. The authors processed their data as follows. TCRs in the repertoires were matched against a reference library of SARS-CoV-2-specific TCRs that had been generated with the MIRA antigen-specificity platform. Breadth was defined as the fraction of unique TCRs that were SARS-CoV-2-associated. Depth was defined as the fraction of total T cells that were SARS-CoV-2-associated. Using the MIRA data, every spike-specific TCR was mapped to the spike region that the TCR reacted to and assigned to either a CD4 or a CD8 class. Log10-transformed breadth and depth values were compared by one-way ANOVA with Sidak's multiple comparisons tests. TCRdb mirrors the immuneACCESS table, restricted to in-frame sequences. Some clones are absent from its copies; in checked studies, under half trace to an unresolved V gene, and the reason for the others is unknown. For V, J and clone size, that table is used; D and trimming come from the DNA. The sample data list about 120,000 clones, and about 90% of these were observed just once. Approximately 9.2% of the sample is taken by the ten largest.

Sequencing used peripheral blood, obtained on day 0 of AZD1222 vaccination. The chain is encoded by TRBV7-8 joined to TRBJ1-2; the D gene is not confidently resolved. The clonotype comes from an adult in good health. The CDR3 loop reads CASSVQALQPQGYTF. At the DNA level, the sequence is TGTGCCAGCAGCGTACAAGCACTTCAGCCCCAGGGCTACACCTTC.